These T cell receptor beta chains were read from a single sample in a study of patients and donors after allogeneic stem cell transplantation. Each CDR3 protein is one row after TCRdb ran MiXCR on the RT-PCR reads. The repertoire holds 800,000 to 1,000,000 distinct CDR3 sequences, with over 15% as singletons. The material sequenced was blood, either unsorted or a sorted T cell fraction (not recorded which). These receptors were taken from a human donor who was either an allogeneic HSCT recipient or a stem cell or donor lymphocyte infusion donor (not recorded which). It is not recorded whose cells these are; they may come from a transplant donor. CDR3s include the opening cysteine and the closing phenylalanine or tryptophan. D genes are given only for firm matches. Only part of the rows carry a size: once, few, many, or a class if the clone is expanded.

J gene: TRBJ2-1; clone size: few; D gene: TRBD2; V gene: TRBV7-9; CDR3 protein: CASRVGGNNEQFF; CDR3 DNA: TGTGCCAGCAGGGTGGGGGGGAACAATGAGCAGTTCTTC
J gene: TRBJ2-2; clone size: -; D gene: -; V gene: TRBV15; CDR3 protein: CATSRNRVKQGVHTGELFF; CDR3 DNA: TGTGCCACCAGCAGAAATCGGGTGAAACAGGGAGTACACACCGGGGAGCTGTTTTTT
J gene: TRBJ2-5; clone size: -; D gene: -; V gene: TRBV5-1; CDR3 protein: CASSLEDSLGETQYF; CDR3 DNA: TGCGCCAGTAGCTTGGAAGACTCCTTGGGGGAGACCCAGTACTTC
J gene: TRBJ2-7; clone size: -; D gene: -; V gene: TRBV20-1; CDR3 protein: CSATDSPWGGYEQYF; CDR3 DNA: TGCAGTGCAACGGACAGCCCTTGGGGGGGCTACGAGCAGTACTTC
J gene: TRBJ2-5; clone size: few; D gene: -; V gene: TRBV6-2/TRBV6-3; CDR3 protein: CASSYSWVADTEETQYF; CDR3 DNA: TGTGCCAGCAGTTACTCGTGGGTGGCGGACACCGAAGAGACCCAGTACTTC
J gene: TRBJ2-4; clone size: few; D gene: TRBD1; V gene: TRBV5-6; CDR3 protein: CASIKTGGHIAKNIQYF; CDR3 DNA: TGTGCCAGCATCAAGACAGGGGGCCACATAGCCAAAAACATTCAGTACTTC
J gene: TRBJ2-7; clone size: -; D gene: -; V gene: TRBV3-1; CDR3 protein: CASSPHRTGEQYF; CDR3 DNA: TGTGCCAGCAGCCCGCACAGGACGGGGGAGCAGTACTTC
J gene: TRBJ2-7; clone size: few; D gene: -; V gene: TRBV19; CDR3 protein: CASSKGKDLGAYEQYF; CDR3 DNA: TGTGCCAGTAGTAAGGGAAAGGATCTGGGGGCCTACGAGCAGTACTTC
J gene: TRBJ1-2; clone size: -; D gene: -; V gene: TRBV21-1; CDR3 protein: CASSKFRGDRGCNGYTF; CDR3 DNA: TGTGCCAGCAGCAAGTTTAGGGGGGACAGGGGCTGTAACGGCTACACCTTC
J gene: TRBJ2-5; clone size: -; D gene: -; V gene: TRBV20-1; CDR3 protein: CSASLESRIETQYF; CDR3 DNA: TGCAGTGCTAGTTTGGAGTCCCGTATCGAGACCCAGTACTTC
J gene: TRBJ2-2; clone size: -; D gene: -; V gene: TRBV3-1; CDR3 protein: CASSQELELFF; CDR3 DNA: TGTGCCAGCAGCCAAGAGCTGGAGCTGTTTTTT
J gene: TRBJ2-1; clone size: few; D gene: -; V gene: TRBV7-8; CDR3 protein: CASSSRDFSYNEQFF; CDR3 DNA: TGTGCCAGCAGCTCCCGGGACTTCTCCTACAATGAGCAGTTCTTC
J gene: TRBJ2-1; clone size: many; D gene: -; V gene: TRBV12-3/TRBV12-4; CDR3 protein: CASSTGYPEQFF; CDR3 DNA: TGTGCCAGCAGTACAGGGTATCCTGAGCAGTTCTTC
J gene: TRBJ2-6; clone size: -; D gene: -; V gene: TRBV18; CDR3 protein: CASSNLFSGANVLTF; CDR3 DNA: TGTGCCAGCTCAAACCTTTTCTCTGGGGCCAACGTCCTGACTTTC
J gene: TRBJ1-2; clone size: -; D gene: -; V gene: TRBV24-1; CDR3 protein: CATSDAGVRDGYTF; CDR3 DNA: TGTGCCACCAGTGACGCCGGGGTGAGGGATGGCTACACCTTC
J gene: TRBJ1-5; clone size: -; D gene: TRBD1; V gene: TRBV20-1; CDR3 protein: CSAARGLDQPQHF; CDR3 DNA: TGCAGTGCCGCCAGGGGGCTAGATCAGCCCCAGCATTTT
J gene: TRBJ1-3; clone size: -; D gene: -; V gene: TRBV9; CDR3 protein: CASSEGTLGGNTIYF; CDR3 DNA: TGTGCCAGCAGCGAGGGGACGTTGGGCGGAAACACCATATATTTT
J gene: TRBJ2-7; clone size: many; D gene: TRBD2; V gene: TRBV7-3; CDR3 protein: CASSLGGDYEQYF; CDR3 DNA: TGCGCCAGCAGCTTGGGGGGGGACTACGAGCAGTACTTC
J gene: TRBJ1-6; clone size: few; D gene: -; V gene: TRBV7-6; CDR3 protein: CASSPAGGNSPLHF; CDR3 DNA: TGTGCCAGCAGCCCCGCGGGGGGTAATTCACCCCTCCACTTT
J gene: TRBJ2-3; clone size: -; D gene: -; V gene: TRBV12-3/TRBV12-4; CDR3 protein: CASIPPLTDGQRTDTQYF; CDR3 DNA: TGTGCCAGCATCCCGCCCCTAACAGACGGACAGCGCACAGATACGCAGTATTTT
J gene: TRBJ1-2; clone size: -; D gene: -; V gene: TRBV5-6; CDR3 protein: CASSLAQVFNYGYTF; CDR3 DNA: TGTGCCAGCAGCTTGGCCCAGGTTTTTAACTATGGCTACACCTTC
J gene: TRBJ2-7; clone size: -; D gene: -; V gene: TRBV2; CDR3 protein: CASSDPGTSYEQYF; CDR3 DNA: TGTGCCAGCAGTGATCCGGGAACGTCCTACGAGCAGTACTTC
J gene: TRBJ2-1; clone size: few; D gene: TRBD2; V gene: TRBV29-1; CDR3 protein: CSVGEGSGVEQFF; CDR3 DNA: TGCAGCGTTGGGGAGGGATCGGGGGTTGAGCAGTTCTTC
J gene: TRBJ2-7; clone size: few; D gene: TRBD2; V gene: TRBV6-5; CDR3 protein: CASSYEGLAAYEQYF; CDR3 DNA: TGTGCCAGCAGTTACGAGGGACTAGCGGCCTACGAGCAGTACTTC
J gene: TRBJ1-1; clone size: -; D gene: -; V gene: TRBV10-3; CDR3 protein: CATTEGNTEAFF; CDR3 DNA: TGTGCCACTACTGAGGGGAACACTGAAGCTTTCTTT
J gene: TRBJ2-1; clone size: -; D gene: TRBD2; V gene: TRBV5-6; CDR3 protein: CASSSGLAGWDEQFF; CDR3 DNA: TGTGCCAGCAGCTCGGGACTAGCGGGGTGGGATGAGCAGTTCTTC
J gene: TRBJ2-1; clone size: few; D gene: -; V gene: TRBV6-5; CDR3 protein: CASSYSGEQFF; CDR3 DNA: TGTGCCAGCAGTTACTCTGGTGAGCAGTTCTTC
J gene: TRBJ2-5; clone size: few; D gene: TRBD2; V gene: TRBV12-3/TRBV12-4; CDR3 protein: CASSPFSFSGGETQYF; CDR3 DNA: TGTGCCAGCAGTCCATTTTCTTTTAGCGGGGGGGAGACCCAGTACTTC
J gene: TRBJ2-7; clone size: -; D gene: -; V gene: TRBV14; CDR3 protein: CASSPLPVGYEQYF; CDR3 DNA: TGTGCCAGCAGCCCGCTCCCGGTTGGCTACGAGCAGTACTTC
J gene: TRBJ2-2; clone size: -; D gene: -; V gene: TRBV7-2; CDR3 protein: CASSPSSTGELFF; CDR3 DNA: TGTGCCAGCAGCCCGTCGTCCACCGGGGAGCTGTTTTTT